Below, one TCR beta chain is given with its context. As yet, its antigen is unknown. The data were obtained in a study of T cells in localized non-small cell lung cancer. Findings and limits, study-wide: Uninvolved adjacent lung had more T cell clonality than any other tissue, topping tumor. There was an association of higher blood T cell density with longer overall survival. Across samples, adjacent lung featured a median around 60 of the top 100 tumor clones. Without multi-region sequencing, intratumor heterogeneity could not be excluded.

V was trimmed by 1 base and J by 0 bases, leaving 7 bases between them. Germline V gene data show CDR1 as SGHAT and CDR2 as FQDESV (reference sequence). This CDR3 spans 15 amino acids. The protocol was immunoSEQ multiplex PCR, while the TCRdb copy is restricted to in-frame clones and leaves out a portion. The repertoire holds roughly 30,000 clones, with around 93% as singletons. This clonotype was obtained from a woman aged 35-75 years with stage III lung adenocarcinoma. Sequences were derived from peripheral blood mononuclear cells, sampled before any cancer treatment. The chain couples TRBV11-1 to TRBJ2-1; D ambiguous. CDR3: CASSLGWGSYNEQFF. In nucleotides, the CDR3 is TGTGCCAGCAGCTTAGGATGGGGCTCCTACAATGAGCAGTTCTTC.